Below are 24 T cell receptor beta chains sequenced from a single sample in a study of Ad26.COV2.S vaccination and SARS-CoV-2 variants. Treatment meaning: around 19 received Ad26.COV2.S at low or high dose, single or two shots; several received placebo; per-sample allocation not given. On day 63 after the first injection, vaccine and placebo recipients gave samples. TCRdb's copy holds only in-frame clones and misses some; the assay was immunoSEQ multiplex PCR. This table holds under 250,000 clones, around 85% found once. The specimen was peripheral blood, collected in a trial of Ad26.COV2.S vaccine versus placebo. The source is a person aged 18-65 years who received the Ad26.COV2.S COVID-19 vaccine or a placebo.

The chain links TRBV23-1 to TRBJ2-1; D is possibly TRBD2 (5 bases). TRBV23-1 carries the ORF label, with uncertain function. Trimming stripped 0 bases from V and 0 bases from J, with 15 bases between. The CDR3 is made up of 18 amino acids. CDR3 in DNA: TGCGCCAGCAGTCAATCGCTCGTGACCGGGGTCTCCTACAATGAGCAGTTCTTC. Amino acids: CASSQSLVTGVSYNEQFF.

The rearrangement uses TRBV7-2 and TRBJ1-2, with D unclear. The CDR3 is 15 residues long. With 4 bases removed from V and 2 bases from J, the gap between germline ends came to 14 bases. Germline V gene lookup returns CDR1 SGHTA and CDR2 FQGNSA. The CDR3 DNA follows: TGTGCCAGCAGCTGGCCGGACGGCCTCAACTATGGCTACACCTTC. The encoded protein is CASSWPDGLNYGYTF.

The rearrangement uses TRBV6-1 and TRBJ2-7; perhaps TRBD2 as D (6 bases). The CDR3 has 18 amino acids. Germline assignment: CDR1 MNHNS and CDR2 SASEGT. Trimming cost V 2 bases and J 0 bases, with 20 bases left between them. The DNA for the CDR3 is TGTGCCAGCAGTGAATGGGGTAGCGGAAGAAGATTCTCCTACGAGCAGTACGTC. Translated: CASSEWGSGRRFSYEQYV.

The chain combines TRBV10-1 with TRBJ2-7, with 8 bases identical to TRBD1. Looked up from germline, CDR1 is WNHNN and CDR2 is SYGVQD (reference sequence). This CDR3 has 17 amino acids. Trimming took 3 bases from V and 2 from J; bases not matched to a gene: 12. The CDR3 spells CASSDDPPGQVTYEQYV. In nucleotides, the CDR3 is TGCGCCAGCAGTGATGACCCGCCGGGACAGGTAACCTACGAGCAGTACGTC.

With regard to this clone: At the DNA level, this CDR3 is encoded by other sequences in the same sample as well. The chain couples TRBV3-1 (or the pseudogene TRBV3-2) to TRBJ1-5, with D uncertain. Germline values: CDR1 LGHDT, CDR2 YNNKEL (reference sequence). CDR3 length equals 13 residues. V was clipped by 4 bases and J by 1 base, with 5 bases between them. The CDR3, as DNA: TGTGCCAGCAGCCCGGACAGCAATCAGCCCCAGCATTTT. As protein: CASSPDSNQPQHF.

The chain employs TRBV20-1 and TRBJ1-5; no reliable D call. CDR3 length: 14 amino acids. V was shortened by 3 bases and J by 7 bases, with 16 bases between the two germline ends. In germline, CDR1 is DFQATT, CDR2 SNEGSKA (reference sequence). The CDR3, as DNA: TGCAGTGCTAGTGTCCCAAAGAACGGGCAGCCCCAGCATTTT. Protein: CSASVPKNGQPQHF.

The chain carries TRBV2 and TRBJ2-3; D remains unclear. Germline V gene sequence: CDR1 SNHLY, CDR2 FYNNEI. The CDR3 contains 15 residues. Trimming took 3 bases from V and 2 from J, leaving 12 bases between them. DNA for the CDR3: TGTGCCAGCAGTGATGGTACCTCTGTCACAGATACGCAGTATTTT. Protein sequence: CASSDGTSVTDTQYF.

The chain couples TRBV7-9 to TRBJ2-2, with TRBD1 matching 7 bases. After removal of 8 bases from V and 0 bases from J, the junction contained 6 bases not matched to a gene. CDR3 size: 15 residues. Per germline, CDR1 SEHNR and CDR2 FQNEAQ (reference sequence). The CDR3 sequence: CASLLQGSNTGELFF. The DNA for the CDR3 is TGTGCCAGCTTATTACAGGGGTCGAACACCGGGGAGCTGTTTTTT.

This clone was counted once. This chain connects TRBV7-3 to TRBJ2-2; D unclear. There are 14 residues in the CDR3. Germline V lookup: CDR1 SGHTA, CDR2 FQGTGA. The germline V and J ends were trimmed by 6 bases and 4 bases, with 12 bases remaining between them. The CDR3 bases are TGTGCCAGCAGGTCGAGGCATCCCACCGGGGAGCTGTTTTTT. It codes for CASRSRHPTGELFF. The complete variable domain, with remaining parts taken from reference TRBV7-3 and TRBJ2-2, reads GAGVSQTPSNKVTEKGKYVELRCDPISGHTALYWYRQSLGQGPEFLIYFQGTGAADDSGLPNDRFFAVRPEGSVSTLKIQRTERGDSAVYLCASRSRHPTGELFFGEGSRLTVL.

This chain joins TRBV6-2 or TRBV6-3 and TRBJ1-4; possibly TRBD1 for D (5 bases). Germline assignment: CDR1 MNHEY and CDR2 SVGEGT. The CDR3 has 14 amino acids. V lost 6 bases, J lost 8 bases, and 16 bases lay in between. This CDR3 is CASSDSPGWEKLFF. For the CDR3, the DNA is TGTGCCAGCAGCGACAGCCCGGGCTGGGAAAAACTGTTTTTT.

The CDR3 DNA is TGTGCCAGCAGCTTAAACAGGGGTTACGAGCAGTACGTC. Encoded protein: CASSLNRGYEQYV. The chain couples TRBV7-2 to TRBJ2-7; TRBD1 agrees at 7 bases. The CDR3 runs 13 residues. Germline CDR1 and CDR2: SGHTA and FQGNSA. The ends lost 2 bases at V and 4 bases at J; junction bases unmatched: 2.

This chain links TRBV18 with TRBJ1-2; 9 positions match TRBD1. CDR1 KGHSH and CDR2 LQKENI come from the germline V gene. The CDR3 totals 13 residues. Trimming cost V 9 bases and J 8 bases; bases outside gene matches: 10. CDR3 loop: CASSQRDRDGYTF. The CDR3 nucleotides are TGTGCCAGTTCTCAACGGGACAGGGACGGCTACACCTTC.

CDR3 in DNA: TGTGCCAGCAGCCCCGAGGGTCAGACCCAGTACTTC. It is translated as CASSPEGQTQYF. The chain combines TRBV11-2 with TRBJ2-5, with D perhaps TRBD2 (5 bases). From germline, CDR1 is SGHAT and CDR2 FQNNGV. V was trimmed by 5 bases and J by 6 bases, leaving 10 bases between them. The CDR3 loop spans 12 amino acids.

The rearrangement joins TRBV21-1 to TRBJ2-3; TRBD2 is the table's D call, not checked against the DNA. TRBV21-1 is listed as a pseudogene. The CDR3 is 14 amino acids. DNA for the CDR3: TGTGCCAGCATTGGACGGACTAGCACAGATACGCAGTATTTT. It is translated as CASIGRTSTDTQYF.

The CDR3 coding sequence is TGTGCCAGCAGTTACCCGACCGGGTTTACAGGCGGGGATCCCGGGGAGCTGTTTTTT. Translating gives CASSYPTGFTGGDPGELFF. The rearrangement joins TRBV6-2 or TRBV6-3 to TRBJ2-2, with D maybe TRBD2 (6 bases). Germline V CDR1 and CDR2: MNHEY, SVGEGT. Trimming stripped 2 bases from V and 6 bases from J, with 25 bases between. This CDR3 has 19 amino acids.

DNA of the CDR3: TGTGCCAGCAGTGAAGCAAGGGGATGGGAAGCTTTCTTT. Its protein product is CASSEARGWEAFF. V usage is TRBV2 and J usage is TRBJ1-1; possibly TRBD1 for D (5 bases). V was shortened by 0 bases and J by 8 bases, with 10 bases between the two germline ends. The CDR3 runs to 13 residues. Germline V gives CDR1 SNHLY, CDR2 FYNNEI. The variable domain in full, with the rest retrieved from reference TRBV2 and TRBJ1-1, is EPEVTQTPSHQVTQMGQEVILRCVPISNHLYFYWYRQILGQKVEFLVSFYNNEISEKSEIFDDQFSVERPDGSNFTLKIRSTKLEDSAMYFCASSEARGWEAFFGQGTRLTVV.

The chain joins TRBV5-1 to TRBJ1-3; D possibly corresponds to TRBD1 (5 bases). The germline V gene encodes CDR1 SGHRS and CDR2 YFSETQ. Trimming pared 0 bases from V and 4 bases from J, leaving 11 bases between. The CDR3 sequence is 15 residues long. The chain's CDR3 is CASSLAPGFGNTIYF. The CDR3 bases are TGCGCCAGCAGCTTGGCACCAGGGTTCGGAAACACCATATATTTT.

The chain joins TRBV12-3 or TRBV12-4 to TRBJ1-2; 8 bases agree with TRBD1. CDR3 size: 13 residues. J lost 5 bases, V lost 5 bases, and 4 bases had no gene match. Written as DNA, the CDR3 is TGTGCCAGCAGTGGGACAGGCCATTATGGCTACACCTTC. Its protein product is CASSGTGHYGYTF.

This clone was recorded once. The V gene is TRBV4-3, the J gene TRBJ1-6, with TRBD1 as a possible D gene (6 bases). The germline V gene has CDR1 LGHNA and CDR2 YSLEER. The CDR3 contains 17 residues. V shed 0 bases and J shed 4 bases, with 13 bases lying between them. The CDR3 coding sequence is TGCGCCAGCAGCCAAGAGACGGGCCAGGGGTATAATTCACCCCTCCACTTT. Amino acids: CASSQETGQGYNSPLHF.

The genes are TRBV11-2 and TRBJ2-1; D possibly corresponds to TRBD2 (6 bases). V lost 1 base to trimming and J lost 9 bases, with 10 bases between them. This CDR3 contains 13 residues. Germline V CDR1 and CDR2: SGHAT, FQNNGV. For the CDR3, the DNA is TGTGCCAGCAGCTTAGGGGGGGTAGGTGAGCAGTTCTTC. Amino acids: CASSLGGVGEQFF.

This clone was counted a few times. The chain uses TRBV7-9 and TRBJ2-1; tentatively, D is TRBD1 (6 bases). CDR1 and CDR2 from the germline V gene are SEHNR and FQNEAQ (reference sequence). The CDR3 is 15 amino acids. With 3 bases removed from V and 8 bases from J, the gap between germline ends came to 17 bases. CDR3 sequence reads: CASSFRDKAMDEQFF. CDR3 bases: TGTGCCAGCAGCTTTAGGGACAAGGCTATGGATGAGCAGTTCTTC.

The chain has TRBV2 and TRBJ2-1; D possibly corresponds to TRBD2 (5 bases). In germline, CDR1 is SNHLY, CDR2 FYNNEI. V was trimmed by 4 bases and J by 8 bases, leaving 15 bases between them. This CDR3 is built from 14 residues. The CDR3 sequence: CASSAVALADEQFF. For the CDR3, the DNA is TGTGCCAGCAGTGCCGTAGCGCTCGCGGATGAGCAGTTCTTC.

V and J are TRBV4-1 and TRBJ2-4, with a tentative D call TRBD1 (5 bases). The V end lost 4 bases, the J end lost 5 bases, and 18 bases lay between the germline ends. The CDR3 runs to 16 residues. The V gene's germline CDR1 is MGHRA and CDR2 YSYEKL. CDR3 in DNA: TGCGCCAGCAGCCCCCAGGGTCAGGGTGGAGAAAACATTCAGTACTTC. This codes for CASSPQGQGGENIQYF.

The CDR3 loop reads CAWSAFEEDSGNTIYF. CDR3 coding DNA: TGTGCCTGGAGTGCCTTCGAAGAGGACTCTGGAAACACCATATATTTT. The chain joins TRBV30 to TRBJ1-3; D unclear. This CDR3 has 16 amino acids. V was clipped by 1 base and J by 0 bases, with 13 bases between them. The germline V gene has CDR1 GTSNPN and CDR2 SVGIG (reference sequence).